This T cell receptor beta chain is drawn from a study of cytomegalovirus exposure and HLA in healthy donors. Across the study: Earlier, 180 million or so T cells were analyzed, and around 100 million unique TCR beta sequences were found among them. Study-wide points: One variant, a missense change in DCLRE1C, was linked in a later analysis to TCR beta V- and J-gene trimming. For presence/absence analyses, sequencing depth was assumed to be roughly uniform across donors. In vitro work confirmed that three CMV-associated chains recognize CMV antigens.

There are 15 residues in the CDR3. Trimming shortened V by 1 base and J by 4 bases, and 11 bases separated the two germline ends. The V gene's germline CDR1 is SGHRS and CDR2 YFSETQ. A note on this clone: Its antigen is unidentified.

In the PCR, 60 Vbeta and 13 Jbeta primers were used. TCRdb keeps only in-frame clones here, not all; method: immunoSEQ multiplex PCR. The table lists 110,000 or so clones, approximately 8% of them singletons, with approximately 6.6% in the top ten. The receptor's source is a woman aged 40 to 49 in good health and CMV-seropositive. Sequenced sample: PBMCs. V usage is TRBV5-1 and J usage is TRBJ1-4; D remains unclear. CDR3 nucleotides: TGCGCCAGCAGCTTGCGTTCGGGTGATAATGAAAAACTGTTTTTT. Translated, it gives CASSLRSGDNEKLFF.